The present entry profiles one TCR beta chain with its context. The entry originates in a study of T cells in Graves' hyperthyroidism and ophthalmopathy. Patients counted as stable if ophthalmopathy did not develop within 18 months. There were TCR beta CDR3 regions amplified from RNA transcripts. HTBI primers were employed in a first-round RT-PCR of the TCR CDR3. One entry per CDR3 protein results from TCRdb running MiXCR on the multiplex PCR reads. The table lists roughly 700,000 distinct CDR3 sequences, 15% to 20% of them singletons. V was clipped by 5 bases and J by 4 bases; unmatched bases: 8. The CDR3 loop spans 14 amino acids. CDR1 and CDR2 from the germline V gene are DFQATT and SNEGSKA (reference sequence).

The gene calls are TRBV20-1 and TRBJ1-2; 9 bases map to TRBD1. The clonotype was recovered from a man between 45 and 60 years old with Graves' hyperthyroidism. Material for sequencing was blood. CDR3 loop: CSAQGGDRVYGYTF. CDR3 nucleotide sequence: TGCAGTGCTCAAGGAGGGGACAGGGTCTATGGCTACACCTTC.